This TCR beta chain emerged from a study of OX40 agonist ivuxolimab in advanced cancers. The wider study: With a range of 23 to 79, age averaged approximately 55 years, and more than 75% were male.

In regard to this clone: The target antigen is unknown.

General study points: CD8+ T cells showed, on average, more clonal expansion than CD4+ cells. Circulating CD4+ and CD8+ T cells showed clonal expansion by week 6 at 0.1 to 3.0 mg/kg.

This CDR3 has 19 amino acids. V was clipped by 3 bases and J by 7 bases; unmatched bases: 16. Germline V lookup: CDR1 SGHKS, CDR2 YYEKEE (reference sequence). Autoimmune disease history or systemic immunosuppression barred patients. Clones were read by immunoSEQ multiplex PCR, and TCRdb kept only the in-frame ones, dropping some. The table records tens of thousands of clones, approximately 86% of them present only once. This chain uses TRBV5-5 with TRBJ1-4, with TRBD1 matching over 12 bases. This specimen consisted of CD4+ or CD8+ T cells sorted from blood, obtained in a trial of the OX40 agonist ivuxolimab. The sequence came from an adult with an advanced solid tumor such as melanoma, head and neck, liver or kidney cancer. CDR3 in amino acids: CASSYTSGTGGYFGEKLFF. The CDR3 nucleotides read TGTGCCAGCAGCTATACATCCGGGACAGGGGGCTATTTCGGTGAAAAACTGTTTTTT.